The T cell receptor beta chain under discussion was sequenced for a study of T-cell memory formation after mild COVID-19. Study details: TCR clustering was largely donor specific.

Remarks on this clonotype: Antigen unknown.

Study-wide points: Second-wave clones peaking on day 37 lacked confirmed SARS-CoV-2 specificity.

The CDR3 spans 14 residues. The germline V gene encodes CDR1 ENHRY and CDR2 SYGVKD. V was trimmed by 3 bases and J by 5 bases, leaving 10 bases between them. MiXCR, applied by TCRdb to the 5' RACE reads, yields one record per CDR3 protein. Of 280,000 or so distinct CDR3 sequences in the sample, around 8% are singletons; the top ten hold around a fifth. This rearrangement joins TRBV10-3 to TRBJ1-4; D unresolved. This TCR was sampled from a man aged 18 to 30 who had mild COVID-19 (a few samples of this study predate the infection). Cell type and time point are not known. The specimen sequenced was PBMCs or a T cell subset sorted from them (not recorded which). Here the CDR3 DNA reads TGTGCCATCAGTGATAGCCAGACGAATGAAAAACTGTTTTTT. Translated: CAISDSQTNEKLFF.